This T cell receptor (beta chain) was identified during a study of spatial heterogeneity in lung cancer. This clonotype occurred many times. No antigen is known for it. Study-wide findings and caveats: Tumors with more nonsynonymous mutations had more expanded intratumoral alpha and beta TCRs.

Time point reported: sample taken at primary tumor resection. The donors, 60 to 80 patients with untreated early-stage non-small cell lung cancer, provided the samples. Whole RNA came from tumor, nontumor lung or frozen PBMC and was sequenced without being sorted. The CDR3 has 14 amino acids. The V end lost 5 bases, the J end lost 2 bases, and 13 bases lay between the germline ends. The germline CDR1 and CDR2 sequences are MDHEN and SYDVKM. TCRdb passed the 5' RACE reads through MiXCR, listing each CDR3 protein once. The profile covers 18,000 or so distinct CDR3 sequences, with more than 5.5% appearing a single time and under 4.5% taken by the ten largest.

The chain is built from TRBV28 and TRBJ2-7; D is possibly TRBD2 (5 bases). The starting material was lung tumor tissue, obtained at surgery. The sequence was obtained from a female donor with early-stage non-small cell lung cancer. The CDR3 protein is CASSTGINTYEQYF. Written as DNA, the CDR3 is TGTGCCAGCAGTACCGGGATAAATACCTACGAGCAGTACTTC.